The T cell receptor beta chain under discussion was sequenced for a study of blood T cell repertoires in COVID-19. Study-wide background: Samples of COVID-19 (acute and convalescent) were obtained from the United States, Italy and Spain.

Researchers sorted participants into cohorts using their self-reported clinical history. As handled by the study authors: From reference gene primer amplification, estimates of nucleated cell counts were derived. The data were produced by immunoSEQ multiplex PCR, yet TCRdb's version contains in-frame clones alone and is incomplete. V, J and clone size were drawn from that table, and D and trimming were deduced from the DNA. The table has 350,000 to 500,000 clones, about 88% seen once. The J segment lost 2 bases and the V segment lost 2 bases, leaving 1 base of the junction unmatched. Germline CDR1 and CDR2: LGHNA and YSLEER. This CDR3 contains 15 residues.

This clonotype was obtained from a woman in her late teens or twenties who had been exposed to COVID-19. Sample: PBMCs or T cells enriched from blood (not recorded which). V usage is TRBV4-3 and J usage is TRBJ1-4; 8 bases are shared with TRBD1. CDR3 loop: CASSQNRGTNEKLFF. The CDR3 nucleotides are TGCGCCAGCAGCCAAAACAGGGGGACTAATGAAAAACTGTTTTTT.